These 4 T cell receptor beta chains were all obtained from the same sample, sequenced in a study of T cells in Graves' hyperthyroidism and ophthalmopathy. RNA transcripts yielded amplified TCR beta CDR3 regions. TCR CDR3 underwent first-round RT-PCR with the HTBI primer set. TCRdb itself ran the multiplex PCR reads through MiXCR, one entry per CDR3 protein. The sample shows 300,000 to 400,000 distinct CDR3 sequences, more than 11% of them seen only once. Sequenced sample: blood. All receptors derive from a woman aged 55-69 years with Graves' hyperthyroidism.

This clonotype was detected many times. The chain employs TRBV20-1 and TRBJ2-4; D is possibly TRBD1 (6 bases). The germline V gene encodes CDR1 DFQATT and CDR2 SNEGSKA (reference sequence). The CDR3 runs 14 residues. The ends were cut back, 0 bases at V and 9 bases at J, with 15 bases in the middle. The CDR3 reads CSAREDSWGPIQYF. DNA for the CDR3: TGCAGTGCTAGAGAGGACAGTTGGGGGCCCATTCAGTACTTC.

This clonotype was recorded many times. In DNA form, the CDR3 reads TGTGCCAGCAAGGGGACAGGCCGGGGCTATGGCTACACCTTC. It specifies CASKGTGRGYGYTF. This chain connects TRBV6-1 to TRBJ1-2, with 8 bases aligning to TRBD1. V lost 7 bases to trimming and J lost 4 bases; unmatched junction nucleotides: 8. This CDR3 region has 14 residues. The germline CDR1 and CDR2 sequences are MNHNS and SASEGT.

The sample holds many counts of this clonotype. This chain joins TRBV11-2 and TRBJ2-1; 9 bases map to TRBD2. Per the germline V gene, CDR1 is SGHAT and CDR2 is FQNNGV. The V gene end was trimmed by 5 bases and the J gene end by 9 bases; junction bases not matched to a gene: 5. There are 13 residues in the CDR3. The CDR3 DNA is TGTGCCAGCAGCAGATTTAGCGGGAGTGAGCAGTTCTTC. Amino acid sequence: CASSRFSGSEQFF.

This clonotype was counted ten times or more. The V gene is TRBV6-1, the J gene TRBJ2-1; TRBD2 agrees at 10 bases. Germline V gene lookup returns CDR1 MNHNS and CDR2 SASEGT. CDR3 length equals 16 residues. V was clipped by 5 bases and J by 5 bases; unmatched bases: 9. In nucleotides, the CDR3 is TGTGCCAGCAGTACCCTAGCGGGAGAGGGGGACAATGAGCAGTTCTTC. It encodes CASSTLAGEGDNEQFF.